This paragraph covers one TCR beta chain sequence. The CDR3 has 15 residues. V was trimmed by 3 bases and J by 7 bases, leaving 13 bases between them. Germline V gene data show CDR1 as MDHEN and CDR2 as SYDVKM. The data originate from a study of OX40 agonist ivuxolimab in advanced cancers. Assay: immunoSEQ multiplex PCR; the TCRdb copy retains only in-frame clones and omits some. The data contain tens of thousands of clones, under 95% of them singletons. This rearrangement joins TRBV28 to TRBJ1-6; D is unclear. This specimen was CD4+ or CD8+ T cells sorted from blood, taken in a trial of the OX40 agonist ivuxolimab. The receptor's source is an adult with an advanced solid tumor such as melanoma, head and neck, liver or kidney cancer. The CDR3 loop is CASSFGSALNSPLHF. CDR3 nucleotides: TGTGCCAGCAGTTTCGGGTCCGCGTTAAATTCACCCCTCCACTTT. The full variable domain, its missing parts supplied by reference TRBV28 and TRBJ1-6, is DVKVTQSSRYLVKRTGEKVFLECVQDMDHENMFWYRQDPGLGLRLIYFSYDVKMKEKGDIPEGYSVSREKKERFSLILESASTNQTSMYLCASSFGSALNSPLHFGNGTRLTVT.